The rows below give T cell receptor beta chains drawn from one sample of a study of blood T cell repertoires in COVID-19. Here immunoSEQ multiplex PCR was the method, and the copy in TCRdb shows in-frame clones only, minus some. Found here are some 220,000 clones, roughly 84% of them singletons; the top ten hold less than 20%. The sequenced sample was peripheral blood. The receptors stem from an elderly woman with active or convalescent COVID-19. Both conserved end residues are part of each CDR3. The D gene is left open where the match is weak. Not all rows give a size; the values are once, few, many and, for expanded clones, a class.

TRBJ2-2 TRBV5-1 NA NA CASSLLGATGELFF TGCGCCAGCAGCTTGCTGGGGGCGACCGGGGAGCTGTTTTTT
TRBJ2-5 TRBV3-1/TRBV3-2 NA NA CASSQERGGGKAQYF TGTGCCAGCAGCCAAGAGCGGGGTGGGGGTAAGGCCCAGTACTTC
TRBJ2-7 TRBV6-2/TRBV6-3 NA NA CASSTDYEQYF TGTGCCAGCAGTACAGATTACGAGCAGTACTTC
TRBJ1-2 TRBV27 TRBD1 few CASSGQGFGGYTF TGTGCCAGCAGTGGACAGGGGTTTGGTGGCTACACCTTC
TRBJ2-3 TRBV7-6 NA NA CASSFPGADTQYF TGTGCCAGCAGCTTTCCGGGGGCAGATACGCAGTATTTT
TRBJ2-5 TRBV2 NA NA CASIKRMQETQYF TGTGCCAGCATCAAGCGGATGCAAGAGACCCAGTACTTC
TRBJ2-1 TRBV7-6 NA NA CASSSIGGNYNEQFF TGTGCCAGCAGCTCCATCGGGGGAAACTACAATGAGCAGTTCTTC
TRBJ1-1 TRBV19 NA NA CASSSGSLGTEAFF TGTGCCAGTAGTAGCGGGTCCCTGGGGACTGAAGCTTTCTTT
TRBJ1-1 TRBV19 NA NA CASSIVGPRAGMNTEAFF TGTGCCAGTAGTATTGTCGGGCCAAGGGCGGGGATGAACACTGAAGCTTTCTTT
TRBJ1-5 TRBV19 NA NA CASSMETRGGGNQPQHF TGTGCCAGTAGTATGGAAACAAGGGGGGGCGGCAATCAGCCCCAGCATTTT
TRBJ1-1 TRBV28 NA few CASSFLMDSSTEAFF TGTGCCAGCAGTTTTCTAATGGACAGTTCCACTGAAGCTTTCTTT
TRBJ1-2 TRBV4-3 NA NA CASSQDPGKTSGYTF TGCGCCAGCAGCCAAGATCCAGGGAAAACCTCCGGCTACACCTTC
TRBJ2-3 TRBV11-1 TRBD2 NA CASSPSGSGTDTQYF TGTGCCAGCAGCCCTAGCGGGAGTGGCACAGATACGCAGTATTTT
TRBJ2-7 TRBV10-3 NA NA CAISERVSSYEQYF TGTGCCATCAGTGAACGGGTTAGCTCCTACGAGCAGTACTTC
TRBJ1-3 TRBV29-1 NA NA CSVRTVSGNTIYF TGCAGCGTTCGGACAGTCTCTGGAAACACCATATATTTT
TRBJ2-1 TRBV7-8 TRBD2 NA CASSLNRDYLNEQFF TGTGCCAGCAGCTTAAACCGGGACTACCTCAATGAGCAGTTCTTC
TRBJ2-1 TRBV5-1 NA NA CASSLQGFSYNEQFF TGCGCCAGCAGCTTACAGGGCTTCTCCTACAATGAGCAGTTCTTC
TRBJ2-1 TRBV24-1 NA NA CATSDSGLGPDEQFF TGTGCCACCAGTGATTCAGGGTTAGGGCCCGATGAGCAGTTCTTC
TRBJ1-5 TRBV18 NA NA CASSPSMRATQPQHF TGTGCCAGCTCACCAAGTATGAGGGCCACTCAGCCCCAGCATTTT
TRBJ2-4 TRBV2 NA NA CASSEAPPGGAGHKNIQYF TGTGCCAGCAGTGAAGCCCCCCCTGGGGGAGCGGGACACAAAAACATTCAGTACTTC
TRBJ2-7 TRBV7-2 TRBD1 NA CASSSERTGLPYEQYF TGTGCCAGCAGCTCCGAAAGGACAGGCTTACCCTACGAGCAGTACTTC
TRBJ2-3 TRBV19 TRBD2 NA CASRGDNLGGGTQYF TGTGCCAGTAGAGGAGACAACCTCGGGGGGGGTACGCAGTATTTT
TRBJ1-2 TRBV29-1 NA NA CSVEDRQRAGWGYTF TGCAGCGTTGAAGATAGGCAGCGTGCGGGGTGGGGCTACACCTTC
TRBJ2-5 TRBV13 TRBD2 NA CASRIGRRGAQETQYF TGTGCCAGCAGAATTGGGCGGCGGGGGGCGCAAGAGACCCAGTACTTC
TRBJ2-7 TRBV5-4 NA NA CASSSMRQSSYEQYF TGTGCCAGCAGCTCCATGAGACAGAGCTCCTACGAGCAGTACTTC
TRBJ2-7 TRBV6-6 NA NA CASSYSGSGPTYEQYF TGTGCCAGCAGTTACTCGGGTAGCGGACCAACCTACGAGCAGTACTTC
TRBJ1-4 TRBV28 NA NA CASSMTYEMATNEKLFF TGTGCCAGCAGTATGACTTACGAGATGGCAACTAATGAAAAACTGTTTTTT
TRBJ1-5 TRBV6-5 TRBD1 NA CASSQTGTGNQPQHF TGTGCCAGCAGCCAAACCGGGACAGGGAATCAGCCCCAGCATTTT
TRBJ1-6 TRBV5-6 TRBD1 NA CASSTGQGAGNSPLHF TGTGCCAGCAGCACCGGACAGGGGGCCGGTAATTCACCCCTCCACTTT
TRBJ2-3 TRBV7-2 NA NA CASSPEGVTDTQYF TGTGCCAGCAGCCCTGAAGGGGTCACAGATACGCAGTATTTT
TRBJ1-6 TRBV7-8 NA NA CASSLSPGYNSPLHF TGTGCCAGCAGCTTAAGTCCAGGGTATAATTCACCCCTCCACTTT
TRBJ1-2 TRBV5-8 NA NA CASTSGLYYGYTF TGTGCCAGCACGTCAGGGCTCTACTATGGCTACACCTTC
TRBJ2-3 TRBV7-2 TRBD2 NA CASSLDAGGASTDTQYF TGTGCCAGCAGCTTAGACGCGGGGGGCGCCTCCACAGATACGCAGTATTTT
TRBJ1-2 TRBV4-2 NA NA CASSQAEGIDYGYTF TGTGCCAGCAGCCAAGCGGAGGGAATTGACTATGGCTACACCTTC
TRBJ2-3 TRBV6-1 TRBD1 once CASRLQGARDTQYF TGTGCCAGCAGATTACAGGGGGCGAGAGATACGCAGTATTTT
TRBJ2-3 TRBV7-9 NA NA CASSLTFERFTDTQYF TGTGCCAGCAGCTTAACCTTCGAGCGGTTCACAGATACGCAGTATTTT
TRBJ2-7 TRBV2 TRBD2 NA CASSETWGSGTSGRALYEQYF TGTGCCAGCAGTGAAACGTGGGGATCCGGGACTAGCGGGAGGGCCCTCTACGAGCAGTACTTC
TRBJ2-1 TRBV6-5 NA NA CATSRGGAYNEQFF TGTGCCACTAGCCGGGGTGGGGCCTACAATGAGCAGTTCTTC
TRBJ2-3 TRBV7-3 TRBD1 NA CASSSTRDRGLGTDTQYF TGTGCCAGCAGCTCAACCCGGGACAGGGGCCTCGGCACAGATACGCAGTATTTT
TRBJ2-7 TRBV11-1 NA NA CASSQAGGAYEQYF TGTGCCAGCAGCCAAGCGGGTGGAGCCTACGAGCAGTACTTC